What follows are 27 T cell receptor beta chains derived from one specimen sequenced in a study of blood T cells in healthy people across ages. The second PCR ran roughly 6 to 12 cycles with a sample-barcoded 5' primer and J-beta primers. Using its own MiXCR run on the 5' RACE reads, TCRdb lists one record per CDR3 protein. The table has around 780,000 distinct CDR3 sequences, more than 25% seen once. The same sample was also used in a study of T cells of mothers and their children.

The sequencing sample was made of blood. All receptors derive from a boy aged 5-17 years in good health.

This clonotype occurred a few times. The rearrangement joins TRBV20-1 to TRBJ2-1; TRBD2 matches at 10 bases. CDR1 is DFQATT and CDR2 is SNEGSKA in the germline V gene (reference sequence). This CDR3 is 16 amino acids long. Trimming took 4 bases from V and 3 from J; bases not matched to a gene: 9. DNA of the CDR3: TGCAGTGCTACATCTAGCGGGGGTGCTTTCTACAATGAGCAGTTCTTC. As protein: CSATSSGGAFYNEQFF.

The J gene is TRBJ1-6, the V gene TRBV20-1, with 10 bases identical to TRBD1. V dropped 3 bases and J dropped 7; count of bases not matched to a gene: 3. The V gene's germline CDR1 is DFQATT and CDR2 SNEGSKA (reference sequence). The CDR3 covers 14 residues. CDR3 DNA: TGCAGTGCTAGGACAGGGGGCTGGAATTCACCCCTCCACTTT. Protein: CSARTGGWNSPLHF.

The chain uses TRBV5-1 and TRBJ2-5; no reliable D call. Per germline, CDR1 SGHRS and CDR2 YFSETQ. This CDR3 spans 15 amino acids. V lost 3 bases, J lost 4 bases, and 16 bases lay in between. CDR3 sequence: CASSSSGSPAETQYF. In DNA form, the CDR3 reads TGCGCCAGCAGCTCCTCGGGTAGTCCGGCAGAGACCCAGTACTTC.

The chain uses TRBV12-3 or TRBV12-4 and TRBJ1-2, with a tentative D call TRBD1 (5 bases). Deletions cut 8 bases from V and 6 bases from J, with 16 bases between. The CDR3 sequence is 13 residues long. DNA for the CDR3: TGTGCCAGCGACAAGGGGCATTCAAATGGCTACACCTTC. Its translation: CASDKGHSNGYTF.

The sample holds a few counts of this clonotype. A read error may produce the germline difference seen at one junction end. The chain has TRBV5-1 and TRBJ2-7; a possible D gene is TRBD2 (6 bases). The germline V gene has CDR1 SGHRS and CDR2 YFSETQ. The CDR3 loop spans 15 amino acids. CDR3 in amino acids: CASSSPGDGSYEQHF. The CDR3 DNA reads as TGCGCCAGCAGCTCCCCGGGGGACGGCTCCTACGAGCAGCACTTC.

This clonotype turned up a few times. The J gene is TRBJ2-1, the V gene TRBV4-2, with a tentative D call TRBD2 (5 bases). Near its end, the DNA agrees better with TRBJ2-7, so the J call may be wrong. CDR1 and CDR2 from the germline V gene are LGHNA and YNFKEQ. The CDR3 is made up of 16 amino acids. The CDR3 DNA reads TGTGCCAGCAGCCAGGCCGACTCCCCGGGAAGCTACGAGCAGTACTTC. Translation: CASSQADSPGSYEQYF.

This clonotype is a singleton in its sample. This chain uses TRBV12-3 or TRBV12-4 with TRBJ1-2; the D gene is possibly TRBD1 (5 bases). There are 14 residues in the CDR3. The ends were cut back, 2 bases at V and 4 bases at J, with 11 bases in the middle. The CDR3 region has the DNA TGTGCCAGCAGTTTATGGGGGTCGGGCTATGGCTACACCTTC. Residues: CASSLWGSGYGYTF.

V is TRBV5-1 and J is TRBJ2-6, with D perhaps matching TRBD1 (6 bases). Germline values: CDR1 SGHRS, CDR2 YFSETQ. The CDR3 loop spans 17 amino acids. V shed 0 bases and J shed 1 base, with 11 bases lying between them. DNA of the CDR3: TGCGCCAGCAGCTTGGGTGACAGGTTGTCTGGGGCCAACGTCCTGACTTTC. Protein: CASSLGDRLSGANVLTF.

V usage is TRBV6-1 and J usage is TRBJ1-2; 8 bases fit TRBD1. Germline V gives CDR1 MNHNS, CDR2 SASEGT. J was trimmed by 4 bases and V by 3 bases; bases with no gene match: 7. This CDR3 is 15 amino acids long. This CDR3 is CASSERTGPGYGYTF. The DNA for the CDR3 is TGTGCCAGCAGTGAGAGGACAGGGCCGGGCTATGGCTACACCTTC.

This chain's CDR3 is CASSEQEVTEAFF. The CDR3 nucleotides are TGTGCCAGCAGTGAACAGGAAGTCACTGAAGCTTTCTTT. This chain links TRBV6-1 with TRBJ1-1; D gene ambiguous. There are 13 residues in the CDR3. Trimming took off 2 bases at V and 4 bases at J, with 8 bases between the two ends. Germline loops: CDR1 MNHNS, CDR2 SASEGT.

This clonotype was counted only a few times. The chain joins TRBV7-3 to TRBJ2-2, with 7 bases that match TRBD2. Germline V CDR1 and CDR2: SGHTA, FQGTGA. V shed 4 bases, J shed 2 bases, and the junction held 10 bases outside the gene matches. This CDR3 is 17 amino acids long. The DNA of the CDR3 is TGTGCCAGCAGCTCATCGGGGGGACTCGGCAACACCGGGGAGCTGTTTTTT. Its translation is CASSSSGGLGNTGELFF.

This clonotype was detected once. CDR3 region: CSARDTYFGENEQFF. The CDR3 DNA sequence: TGCAGTGCTAGAGATACCTATTTCGGGGAGAATGAGCAGTTCTTC. The gene calls are TRBV20-1 and TRBJ2-1; possible D gene TRBD2, 5 bases. Germline-derived CDR1 and CDR2 are DFQATT and SNEGSKA (reference sequence). V was pared by 0 bases and J by 7 bases, with 16 bases between. The CDR3 spans 15 residues.

This clonotype was seen more than once but under ten times. V and J are TRBV6-5 and TRBJ2-3; the D gene is possibly TRBD1 (8 bases). Between the trimmed V and J ends, which lost 7 bases and 4 bases, there was a span of 15 bases. This CDR3 region has 14 residues. CDR1 MNHEY and CDR2 SVGAGI come from the germline V gene. CDR3 DNA sequence: TGTGCCAGCACACAGGGGGGGCCGGCAGATACGCAGTATTTT. Its translation is CASTQGGPADTQYF.

This clonotype appeared a few times. V is TRBV9 and J is TRBJ2-5, with 8 bases matching TRBD2. Germline lookup yields CDR1 SGDLS and CDR2 YYNGEE. V trimming: 3 bases; J trimming: 1 base; junction bases outside the gene matches: 5. The CDR3 totals 15 residues. CDR3 coding DNA: TGTGCCAGCAGCGCCCGACTAGCGAGCCAAGAGACCCAGTACTTC. Its translation is CASSARLASQETQYF.

The chain recombines TRBV19 with TRBJ1-3; 10 nucleotides match TRBD1. Germline V gene sequence: CDR1 LNHDA, CDR2 SQIVND (reference sequence). This CDR3 contains 14 residues. V lost 10 bases and J lost 0; bases outside the gene matches: 3. DNA of the CDR3: TGTGCCACTTGGACAGGGGGCTCTGGAAACACCATATATTTT. Its protein is CATWTGGSGNTIYF.

This clonotype was observed a handful of times. The rearrangement joins TRBV6-2 or TRBV6-3 to TRBJ2-4; D might be TRBD2 (6 bases). Trimming removed 0 bases at V and 2 bases at J, with 8 bases between. Looked up from germline, CDR1 is MNHEY and CDR2 is SVGEGT. The CDR3 loop spans 15 amino acids. In nucleotides, the CDR3 is TGTGCCAGCAGTTACTCGCGGGGCTCCAAAAACATTCAGTACTTC. It translates to CASSYSRGSKNIQYF.

This clonotype was observed a few times. The rearrangement links TRBV29-1 to TRBJ1-1, with D unresolved. The V end was cut by 7 bases, the J end by 5 bases, with 14 bases between. The CDR3 covers 12 residues. Germline V lookup: CDR1 SQVTM, CDR2 ANQGSEA. CDR3 residues: CSGREIGTEAFF. CDR3 nucleotide sequence: TGCAGCGGCCGGGAGATCGGGACTGAAGCTTTCTTT.

The chain employs TRBV20-1 and TRBJ2-5; possibly TRBD2 for D (5 bases). V lost 3 bases and J lost 4, with 6 bases in between. Looked up from germline, CDR1 is DFQATT and CDR2 is SNEGSKA (reference sequence). The CDR3 is 11 amino acids. CDR3 region: CSAREVETQYF. In DNA form, the CDR3 reads TGCAGTGCTAGGGAGGTAGAGACCCAGTACTTC.

The V and J genes are TRBV7-2 and TRBJ1-2; a possible D gene is TRBD1 (5 bases). Germline CDR1 and CDR2: SGHTA and FQGNSA. Trimming removed 1 base at V and 4 bases at J, with 13 bases between. CDR3 length: 15 residues. As DNA, the CDR3 is TGTGCCAGCAGCTTAGGGGGCCTCGGCTTCTATGGCTACACCTTC. It translates to CASSLGGLGFYGYTF.

J is TRBJ2-3 and V is TRBV7-3; 7 nucleotides line up with TRBD2. Germline CDR1 is SGHTA and CDR2 is FQGTGA. V trimming: 0 bases; J trimming: 5 bases; junction bases outside the gene matches: 2. The CDR3 length is 14 residues. CDR3 loop: CASSLTTGGDTQYF. DNA for the CDR3: TGTGCCAGCAGCTTAACGACGGGGGGAGATACGCAGTATTTT.

In the case of this clonotype: The junction and the germline gene differ at one end; a read error may be behind it. This rearrangement joins TRBV6-6 to TRBJ1-2, with 10 bases matching TRBD1. This CDR3 region has 16 residues. CDR1 MNHNY and CDR2 SVGAGI come from the germline V gene (reference sequence). CDR3 nucleotides: TGTGCCAGCAGTTACAATCCGGGACAGGGGAGCGATGGCCACACCTTC. Amino acid sequence: CASSYNPGQGSDGHTF.

The rearrangement uses TRBV12-3 or TRBV12-4 and TRBJ2-3, with TRBD1 matching over 11 bases. J lost 2 bases, V lost 6 bases, and 4 bases had no gene match. CDR3 length equals 15 residues. The CDR3 region is CASSRDRGDTDTQYF. CDR3 nucleotide sequence: TGTGCCAGCAGCCGGGACAGGGGGGACACAGATACGCAGTATTTT.

This rearrangement joins TRBV27 to TRBJ1-2; TRBD1 agrees at 10 bases. The germline V gene has CDR1 MNHEY and CDR2 SMNVEV (reference sequence). CDR3 length: 16 residues. V shed 5 bases, J shed 2 bases, and the junction held 8 bases outside the gene matches. The CDR3 bases are TGTGCCAGCAGTACTACGGGACAGGGGTCGAACTATGGCTACACCTTC. Its protein is CASSTTGQGSNYGYTF.

Notes on this clonotype: Germline is not matched at one junction end, which may reflect a read error. The chain carries TRBV10-3 and TRBJ1-1; the D gene is possibly TRBD1 (5 bases). The germline V gene has CDR1 ENHRY and CDR2 SYGVKD. The CDR3 spans 13 residues. The CDR3: CAISRDLNTEAFF. For the CDR3, the DNA is TGCGCCATCAGTCGGGACTTGAACACTGAAGCTTTCTTT.

The chain is built from TRBV10-3 and TRBJ2-4; D is unclear. The CDR3 loop spans 15 amino acids. Germline V gene lookup returns CDR1 ENHRY and CDR2 SYGVKD. Trimming shortened V by 2 bases and J by 7 bases, and 15 bases separated the two germline ends. The CDR3 loop is CAISEQLSSGNIQYF. The CDR3 bases are TGTGCCATCAGTGAGCAGCTCTCGTCTGGGAACATTCAGTACTTC.

This clonotype was seen a few times. This chain connects TRBV7-9 to TRBJ2-7; D gene ambiguous. CDR1 is SEHNR, CDR2 FQNEAQ, per germline (reference sequence). Trimming removed 1 base at V and 0 bases at J, with 7 bases between. This CDR3 spans 14 amino acids. The CDR3 region is CASSLGIGSYEQYF. The DNA of the CDR3 is TGTGCCAGCAGCTTAGGTATCGGCTCCTACGAGCAGTACTTC.

This clonotype showed up just a few times. V and J are TRBV2 and TRBJ1-3, with D maybe TRBD1 (6 bases). Trimming removed 1 base from V and 3 bases from J, with 7 bases in between. This CDR3 has 14 residues. Germline CDR1 reads SNHLY; CDR2 reads FYNNEI. The CDR3 coding sequence is TGTGCCAGCAGTGAAGACAGGGTTGGAAACACCATATATTTT. Translation gives CASSEDRVGNTIYF.